The next 23 T cell receptor beta chains were all read from a single sample in a study of identical twins. In TCRdb, the 5' RACE reads were re-called with MiXCR into one record per CDR3 protein. Among 700,000 or so distinct CDR3 sequences, 8.5% to 9.5% were seen once, and the ten largest hold 0.98%. The sample also formed part of further work on yellow fever vaccine responses in identical twins.

Material: PBMCs. These TCRs come from a woman aged 18-29 years in good health.

The table lists this clonotype with many counts. This sequence joins TRBV2 and TRBJ2-2; 7 nucleotides agree with TRBD2. Trimming cost V 4 bases and J 4 bases; bases outside gene matches: 3. Germline values: CDR1 SNHLY, CDR2 FYNNEI. The CDR3 runs 14 residues. CDR3: CASSVREGTGELFF. For the CDR3, the DNA is TGTGCCAGCAGTGTCAGGGAGGGCACCGGGGAGCTGTTTTTT. Using reference TRBV2 and TRBJ2-2 for the parts outside the CDR3, the full variable domain is EPEVTQTPSHQVTQMGQEVILRCVPISNHLYFYWYRQILGQKVEFLVSFYNNEISEKSEIFDDQFSVERPDGSNFTLKIRSTKLEDSAMYFCASSVREGTGELFFGEGSRLTVL.

This clonotype appeared many times. The chain uses TRBV4-3 and TRBJ2-3, with a possible D match to TRBD1 (5 bases). The CDR3 covers 14 residues. V gave up 0 bases and J gave up 6 bases, with 10 bases separating them. From germline, CDR1 is LGHNA and CDR2 YSLEER. The CDR3 bases are TGCGCCAGCAGCCAAGATCGAGCAGGGGATACGCAGTATTTT. Translating it yields CASSQDRAGDTQYF.

This clonotype has a handful of counts. The CDR3 sequence is CASSPLGGPGQDAYGYTF. As DNA, the CDR3 is TGTGCCAGCTCACCACTGGGGGGACCGGGACAAGACGCATATGGCTACACCTTC. V usage is TRBV18 and J usage is TRBJ1-2; D perhaps matches TRBD1 (6 bases). The CDR3 has 18 amino acids. V was trimmed by 1 base and J by 5 bases, leaving 23 bases between them. Germline lookup yields CDR1 KGHSH and CDR2 LQKENI.

This clonotype came up a few times. The V call is TRBV20-1, the J call TRBJ2-1; 8 bases line up with TRBD2. The CDR3 sequence is 15 residues long. Germline values: CDR1 DFQATT, CDR2 SNEGSKA (reference sequence). Germline trimming cut 6 bases from V and 4 bases from J; bases unmatched to any gene: 11. The CDR3 nucleotides read TGCAGTGCGGAGTCCCCCGGCGGGAGGTACAATGAGCAGTTCTTC. It is translated as CSAESPGGRYNEQFF.

The rearrangement joins TRBV6-5 to TRBJ2-7, with no clear D. Trimming pared 2 bases from V and 1 base from J, leaving 9 bases between. The V gene's germline CDR1 is MNHEY and CDR2 SVGAGI. This CDR3 spans 14 amino acids. The CDR3 is CASSYIAFSYEQYF. The CDR3 nucleotides are TGTGCCAGCAGTTACATCGCGTTTTCCTACGAGCAGTACTTC.

This clonotype came up many times. This rearrangement joins TRBV12-3 or TRBV12-4 to TRBJ2-7; D is unresolved. Trimming cost V 2 bases and J 4 bases, with 9 bases left between them. This CDR3 contains 13 residues. CDR3 amino acids: CASSLRTPYEQYF. CDR3 bases: TGTGCCAGCAGTTTAAGGACCCCATACGAGCAGTACTTC.

The genes are TRBV20-1 and TRBJ1-1; a possible D gene is TRBD1 (5 bases). The CDR3 has 15 amino acids. V gave up 0 bases and J gave up 0 bases, with 11 bases separating them. Germline V CDR1 and CDR2: DFQATT, SNEGSKA (reference sequence). CDR3: CSARDPQDLNTEAFF. CDR3 sequence (DNA): TGCAGTGCTAGAGATCCACAGGATCTGAACACTGAAGCTTTCTTT.

This clonotype was seen many times. CDR3 sequence: CSVGSTYEQYF. The CDR3 nucleotides read TGCAGCGTTGGTTCTACCTACGAGCAGTACTTC. The gene calls are TRBV29-1 and TRBJ2-7; D not certain. Germline lookup yields CDR1 SQVTM and CDR2 ANQGSEA. V lost 4 bases to trimming and J lost 2 bases, with 6 bases between them. This CDR3 is built from 11 residues.

This clonotype was found a few times. The gene calls are TRBV6-5 and TRBJ1-2, with 7 bases fitting TRBD1. The CDR3 has 14 residues. Germline V gene sequence: CDR1 MNHEY, CDR2 SVGAGI. V lost 2 bases to trimming and J lost 5 bases; unmatched junction nucleotides: 5. DNA of the CDR3: TGTGCCAGCAGTTACACCATGGGACAGTATGGCTACACCTTC. It is translated as CASSYTMGQYGYTF.

This chain joins TRBV10-3 and TRBJ2-1; a weak D match, TRBD2 (6 bases). Deletions cut 7 bases from V and 5 bases from J, with 12 bases between. CDR3 length: 13 residues. Germline assignment: CDR1 ENHRY and CDR2 SYGVKD. The CDR3 region is CAINGGENNEQFF. DNA of the CDR3: TGTGCCATCAACGGCGGGGAGAACAATGAGCAGTTCTTC.

Regarding this clonotype: This clone may be a read error of a much larger clone one base away. The chain joins TRBV29-1 to TRBJ2-1, with D possibly TRBD1 on 5 matching bases. V lost 8 bases, J lost 6 bases, and 11 bases lay in between. Germline CDR1 reads SQVTM; CDR2 reads ANQGSEA. The CDR3 length is 11 residues. CDR3 protein: CSIVGVNEQFF. The CDR3 DNA follows: TGCAGCATTGTAGGGGTCAATGAGCAGTTCTTC.

The CDR3 DNA sequence: TGTGCCAGCAGTCCCGGGACATCCTCGGAGACCCAGTACTTC. It yields the protein CASSPGTSSETQYF. The J gene is TRBJ2-5, the V gene TRBV12-3 or TRBV12-4, with D possibly being TRBD1 (6 bases). The V and J ends lost 5 bases and 5 bases respectively, with 15 bases between them. The CDR3 has 14 residues.

The chain carries TRBV10-2 and TRBJ1-5; D is undetermined. Per germline, CDR1 WSHSY and CDR2 SAAADI. Trimming pared 1 base from V and 5 bases from J, leaving 6 bases between. This CDR3 has 13 residues. CDR3 residues: CASSELGYQPQHF. The DNA for the CDR3 is TGCGCCAGCAGTGAGTTAGGGTATCAGCCCCAGCATTTT.

V and J are TRBV30 and TRBJ2-2; D unclear. The CDR3 has 15 amino acids. Deletions cut 0 bases from V and 4 bases from J, with 12 bases between. Looked up from germline, CDR1 is GTSNPN and CDR2 is SVGIG (reference sequence). CDR3 in amino acids: CAWSVLGWTTGELFF. CDR3 coding DNA: TGTGCCTGGAGTGTACTCGGGTGGACCACCGGGGAGCTGTTTTTT.

This sequence joins TRBV4-3 and TRBJ2-7; D possibly matches TRBD1 or TRBD2 (7 bases each). CDR1 is LGHNA and CDR2 is YSLEER in the germline V gene. The CDR3 consists of 16 residues. Trimming removed 0 bases from V and 7 bases from J, with 19 bases in between. The CDR3 loop reads CASSQETGTGGGEQYF. DNA of the CDR3: TGCGCCAGCAGCCAAGAGACAGGGACGGGGGGAGGGGAGCAGTACTTC.

V gene TRBV20-1 combines with J gene TRBJ2-2, with 8 bases that match TRBD1. The CDR3 has 15 residues. V trimming: 3 bases; J trimming: 5 bases; junction bases outside the gene matches: 8. CDR1 is DFQATT, CDR2 SNEGSKA, per germline (reference sequence). This chain's CDR3 is CSASGGQGYTGELFF. As DNA, the CDR3 is TGCAGTGCTAGCGGAGGACAGGGTTATACCGGGGAGCTGTTTTTT.

This clonotype showed up many times. The genes are TRBV20-1 and TRBJ2-2; D is undetermined. Trimming took 0 bases from V and 2 from J, leaving 10 bases between them. The CDR3 has 15 amino acids. Germline V gene lookup returns CDR1 DFQATT and CDR2 SNEGSKA (reference sequence). CDR3 sequence (DNA): TGCAGTGCTAGAGATATCCAGATAAACACCGGGGAGCTGTTTTTT. Its protein product is CSARDIQINTGELFF.

This clonotype was seen at least ten times. The chain links TRBV27 to TRBJ1-5; a possible D gene is TRBD1 (5 bases). The length of the CDR3 is 15 residues. V was clipped by 4 bases and J by 6 bases, with 16 bases between them. CDR1 and CDR2 from the germline V gene are MNHEY and SMNVEV (reference sequence). The CDR3 is CASSSVRERGQPQHF. CDR3 DNA sequence: TGTGCCAGCAGTTCTGTCAGGGAAAGGGGTCAGCCCCAGCATTTT.

The chain links TRBV2 to TRBJ2-2; D gene uncertain. Trimming took 6 bases from V and 8 from J, leaving 19 bases between them. The CDR3 consists of 15 residues. Germline loops: CDR1 SNHLY, CDR2 FYNNEI. DNA of the CDR3: TGTGCCAGCAGGGAACAAACGTTAGGTTCGGGGGAGCTGTTTTTT. This sequence encodes CASREQTLGSGELFF.

In its sample, this clonotype was seen a few times. This chain joins TRBV7-9 and TRBJ2-5; D remains unclear. This CDR3 region has 14 residues. CDR1 and CDR2 from the germline V gene are SEHNR and FQNEAQ (reference sequence). Trimming shortened V by 1 base and J by 3 bases, and 9 bases separated the two germline ends. The CDR3 region has the DNA TGTGCCAGCAGCTTAGGGATAGGAGAAGAGACCCAGTACTTC. As protein: CASSLGIGEETQYF.

The CDR3 sequence is CASSRGAVAHEQFF. The CDR3 DNA reads TGTGCCAGCAGTCGTGGGGCAGTTGCTCATGAGCAGTTCTTC. The chain has TRBV9 and TRBJ2-1; tentatively, D is TRBD1 (5 bases). Between the trimmed V and J ends, which lost 5 bases and 8 bases, there was a span of 17 bases. The CDR3 runs 14 residues. Germline CDR1 and CDR2: SGDLS and YYNGEE. Together with reference TRBV9 and TRBJ2-1, the CDR3 gives the full variable domain: DSGVTQTPKHLITATGQRVTLRCSPRSGDLSVYWYQQSLDQGLQFLIQYYNGEERAKGNILERFSAQQFPDLHSELNLSSLELGDSALYFCASSRGAVAHEQFFGPGTRLTVL.

The chain recombines TRBV9 with TRBJ2-3, with D possibly being TRBD1 or TRBD2 (5 bases each). Between the trimmed V and J ends, which lost 0 bases and 4 bases, there was a span of 9 bases. The CDR3 has 14 residues. Germline V lookup: CDR1 SGDLS, CDR2 YYNGEE. The CDR3 region has the DNA TGTGCCAGCAGCGTAGGTGGGGACGCAGATACGCAGTATTTT. It translates to CASSVGGDADTQYF.

The chain uses TRBV5-8 and TRBJ1-1; no definite D call. The V and J ends lost 1 base and 1 base respectively, with 17 bases between them. CDR3 length equals 17 residues. Germline CDR1 and CDR2: SGHTS and YDEGEE. This CDR3 reads CASSLPPAGRSNTEAFF. In nucleotides, the CDR3 is TGTGCCAGCAGCTTGCCCCCCGCTGGACGGTCGAACACTGAAGCTTTCTTT.